Reported below is one T cell receptor beta chain. No antigen is known for it. A read error may account for a junction end that differs from germline. Using RNA template, CDR3s of TCR alpha and beta were amplified with iRepertoire arm-PCR. TCRdb reprocessed the multiplex PCR reads with MiXCR, giving one entry per CDR3 protein. The table includes 170,000 or so distinct CDR3 sequences, roughly two fifths detected once. The data originate from a study of glioma-infiltrating T cells. Study results and limitations: Tissue and blood shared very few CDR3 sequences.

Germline V gives CDR1 MDHEN, CDR2 SYDVKM. The CDR3 loop spans 14 amino acids. V gene TRBV28 combines with J gene TRBJ2-5; 7 bases align to TRBD1. Source material: glioma tissue, nonneoplastic brain tissue, or PBMCs (not recorded which). This receptor was identified in a human donor with low-grade glioma or glioblastoma, undergoing nonglioma brain surgery, or in good health (not recorded which). CDR3 protein: CAGSIDRVVRTQYF. For the CDR3, the DNA is TGTGCCGGCAGTATCGACAGGGTAGTCAGGACCCAGTACTTC.